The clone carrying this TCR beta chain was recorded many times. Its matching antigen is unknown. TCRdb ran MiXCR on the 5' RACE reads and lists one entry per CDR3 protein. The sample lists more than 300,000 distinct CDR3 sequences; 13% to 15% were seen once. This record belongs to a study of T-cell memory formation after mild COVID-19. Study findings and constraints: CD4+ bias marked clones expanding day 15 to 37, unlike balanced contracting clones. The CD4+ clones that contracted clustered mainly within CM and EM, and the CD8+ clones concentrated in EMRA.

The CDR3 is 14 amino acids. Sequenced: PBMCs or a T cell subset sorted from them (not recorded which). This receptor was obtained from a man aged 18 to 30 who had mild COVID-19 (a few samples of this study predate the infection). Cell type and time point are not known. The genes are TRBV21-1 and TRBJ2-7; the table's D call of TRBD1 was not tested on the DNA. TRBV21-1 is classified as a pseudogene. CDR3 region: CASSKRDSSYEQYV. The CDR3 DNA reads TGTGCCAGCAGCAAAAGGGACAGCTCCTACGAGCAGTACGTC.